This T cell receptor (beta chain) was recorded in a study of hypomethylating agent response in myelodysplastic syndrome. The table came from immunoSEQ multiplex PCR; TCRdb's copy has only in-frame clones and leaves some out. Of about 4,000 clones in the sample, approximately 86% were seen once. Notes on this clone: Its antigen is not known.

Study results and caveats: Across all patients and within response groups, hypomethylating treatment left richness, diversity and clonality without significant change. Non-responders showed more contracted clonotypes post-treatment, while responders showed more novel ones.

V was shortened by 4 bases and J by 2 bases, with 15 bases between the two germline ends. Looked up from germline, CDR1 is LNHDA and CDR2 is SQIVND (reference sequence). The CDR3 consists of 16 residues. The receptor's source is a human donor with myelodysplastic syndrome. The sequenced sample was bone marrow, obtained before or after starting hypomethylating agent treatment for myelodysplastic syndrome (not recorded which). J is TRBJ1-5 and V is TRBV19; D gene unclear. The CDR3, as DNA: TGTGCCAGTAGTACTCCCGGATCGAGGGGCAATCAGCCCCAGCATTTT. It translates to CASSTPGSRGNQPQHF.